This T cell receptor (beta chain) was documented in a study of blood T cell repertoires in COVID-19. Assay: immunoSEQ multiplex PCR; the TCRdb copy retains only in-frame clones and omits some. The data show more than 110,000 clones, 75% to 90% seen once. The CDR3 sequence is 15 residues long. Germline assignment: CDR1 MNHEY and CDR2 SVGAGI. J gave up 1 base and V 5 bases, and 5 bases lay outside the gene matches. The sequenced sample was PBMCs or T cells enriched from blood (not recorded which). The TCR originated in a man aged 50-59 years who had recovered from COVID-19. This chain joins TRBV6-5 and TRBJ1-5; 7 nucleotides agree with TRBD1. The CDR3 sequence is CASSPSQGSNQPQHF. The CDR3, as DNA: TGTGCCAGCAGTCCCTCACAGGGGAGCAATCAGCCCCAGCATTTT.